The 15 T cell receptor beta chains presented below share a single source sample, sequenced in a study of cytomegalovirus exposure and HLA in healthy donors. PCR was performed using 60 Vbeta and 13 Jbeta primers. The repertoire was sequenced with immunoSEQ multiplex PCR; TCRdb's copy has only in-frame clones and lacks some. Of 200,000 to 250,000 clones listed, 82% are singletons. Sequenced sample: PBMCs. Receptors originate from a woman aged 40 to 55 in good health and CMV-seropositive.

CDR3 nucleotide sequence: TGTGCCAGCAGCTTAGAAGGGGGGGGACAGGGGGCGCTCTTAGGGGGAGGCTACACCTTC. Amino acid sequence: CASSLEGGGQGALLGGGYTF. This chain uses TRBV11-2 with TRBJ1-2; the match to TRBD1 covers 12 bases. The CDR3 is made up of 20 amino acids. Trimming removed 0 bases from V and 8 bases from J; junction bases left unmatched: 19. Germline CDR1 is SGHAT and CDR2 is FQNNGV.

The CDR3 sequence: CASSEYREQGGGYTF. The CDR3 bases are TGTGCCAGCAGTGAATATAGGGAACAGGGTGGAGGCTACACCTTC. The chain uses TRBV25-1 and TRBJ1-2; D is possibly TRBD1 (6 bases). V lost 0 bases, J lost 8 bases, and 16 bases lay in between. CDR1 is MGHDK, CDR2 SYGVNS, per germline. This CDR3 spans 15 amino acids.

The J gene is TRBJ2-1, the V gene TRBV7-9, with 12 bases fitting TRBD2. The germline gives CDR1 SEHNR, CDR2 FQNEAQ (reference sequence). Germline trimming cut 2 bases from V and 5 bases from J; bases unmatched to any gene: 4. The CDR3 runs 16 residues. The CDR3 nucleotides are TGTGCCAGCAGCTTACAGGGACTAGCGGGCGACAATGAGCAGTTCTTC. As protein: CASSLQGLAGDNEQFF.

This clone was recorded only once. The CDR3 coding sequence is TGTGCCAGCAGCTTAGAGCTAGCGGGAGGACACGAGCAGTACTTC. Protein sequence: CASSLELAGGHEQYF. This chain links TRBV7-9 with TRBJ2-7, with TRBD2 matching over 11 bases. Looked up from germline, CDR1 is SEHNR and CDR2 is FQNEAQ (reference sequence). V dropped 1 base and J dropped 5; count of bases not matched to a gene: 4. The CDR3 contains 15 residues. Full variable domain (outside the CDR3, taken from reference TRBV7-9 and TRBJ2-7): DTGVSQNPRHKITKRGQNVTFRCDPISEHNRLYWYRQTLGQGPEFLTYFQNEAQLEKSRLLSDRFSAERPKGSFSTLEIQRTEQGDSAMYLCASSLELAGGHEQYFGPGTRLTVT.

This chain links TRBV4-1 with TRBJ1-2, with a possible D match to TRBD1 (5 bases). V was trimmed by 4 bases and J by 2 bases, leaving 11 bases between them. The germline V gene encodes CDR1 MGHRA and CDR2 YSYEKL. The CDR3 contains 14 residues. CDR3 region: CASSLARANYGYTF. The CDR3 region has the DNA TGCGCCAGCAGCCTTGCCAGGGCAAACTATGGCTACACCTTC.

The chain recombines TRBV11-2 with TRBJ1-1; no definite D call. CDR1 and CDR2 (germline): SGHAT, FQNNGV. This CDR3 spans 14 amino acids. The V and J ends lost 8 bases and 0 bases respectively, with 13 bases between them. This CDR3 is CASRRGIMNTEAFF. For the CDR3, the DNA is TGTGCCAGCCGCCGAGGAATCATGAACACTGAAGCTTTCTTT.

The chain links TRBV9 to TRBJ2-1; D is undetermined. Trimming removed 0 bases from V and 1 base from J, with 11 bases in between. Germline V gene lookup returns CDR1 SGDLS and CDR2 YYNGEE. The CDR3 loop spans 16 amino acids. Here the CDR3 DNA reads TGTGCCAGCAGCGTAGCGCAACCAACTTCCTACAATGAGCAGTTCTTC. It specifies CASSVAQPTSYNEQFF.

The chain combines TRBV5-1 with TRBJ1-1, with 7 bases matching TRBD1. Germline loops: CDR1 SGHRS, CDR2 YFSETQ. J gave up 5 bases and V 0 bases, and 4 bases lay outside the gene matches. The length of the CDR3 is 14 residues. CDR3 DNA: TGCGCCAGCAGCTTGGGGAGGGGGCGGACTGAAGCTTTCTTT. This encodes CASSLGRGRTEAFF.

The chain uses TRBV11-3 and TRBJ2-5; D uncertain. The germline gives CDR1 SGHNT, CDR2 YENEEA. This CDR3 contains 13 residues. The germline V and J ends were trimmed by 1 base and 2 bases, with 5 bases remaining between them. CDR3 sequence: CASSLGEQETQYF. In DNA form, the CDR3 reads TGTGCCAGCAGCTTAGGCGAACAAGAGACCCAGTACTTC.

The genes are TRBV20-1 and TRBJ1-1; a weak D match, TRBD1 (5 bases). The germline V gene has CDR1 DFQATT and CDR2 SNEGSKA (reference sequence). Trimming took 3 bases from V and 5 from J, leaving 7 bases between them. The CDR3 is 11 amino acids. The CDR3 DNA reads as TGCAGTGCTAGTGCAGGGACTGAAGCTTTCTTT. Translated: CSASAGTEAFF.

In this sample, this clone turned up a few times. V gene TRBV7-6 combines with J gene TRBJ1-2; 7 bases are a match to TRBD1. V was clipped by 5 bases and J by 8 bases; unmatched bases: 5. In germline, CDR1 is SGHVS, CDR2 FNYEAQ. This CDR3 region has 12 residues. CDR3 nucleotides: TGTGCCAGCAGCGCCACAGGGGAAGGCTACACCTTC. It yields the protein CASSATGEGYTF.

CDR3 nucleotides: TGTGCCAGCAGTCGCGACAGGAGCTCCTACAATGAGCAGTTCTTC. This sequence encodes CASSRDRSSYNEQFF. The J gene is TRBJ2-1, the V gene TRBV6-1; D may be TRBD1 (6 bases). CDR1 and CDR2 from the germline V gene are MNHNS and SASEGT. The CDR3 totals 15 residues. V lost 5 bases to trimming and J lost 0 bases, with 11 bases between them.

The rearrangement uses TRBV6-1 and TRBJ2-7, with 8 nucleotides matching TRBD2. Germline V CDR1 and CDR2: MNHNS, SASEGT. CDR3 size: 14 residues. The junction had 8 bases not matched to a gene; V was cut back by 7 bases and J by 3 bases. CDR3 region: CASKASGGVYEQYF. For the CDR3, the DNA is TGTGCCAGCAAAGCAAGCGGGGGAGTCTACGAGCAGTACTTC.

The chain links TRBV6-5 to TRBJ1-5, with D perhaps matching TRBD1 (6 bases). The V end lost 0 bases, the J end lost 10 bases, and 13 bases lay between the germline ends. The germline CDR1 and CDR2 sequences are MNHEY and SVGAGI. The CDR3 runs 14 residues. The CDR3 sequence: CASSYSKTQGPQHF. In DNA, the CDR3 is TGTGCCAGCAGTTACTCAAAGACACAGGGCCCCCAGCATTTT.

Of note for this clone: The junction does not match germline at one end; this may be a read error. The chain employs TRBV7-9 and TRBJ2-1; D might be TRBD2 (5 bases). Germline values: CDR1 SEHNR, CDR2 FQNEAQ (reference sequence). CDR3 size: 14 residues. CDR3 sequence reads: CSSSSRLSSNEQFF. DNA of the CDR3: TGTTCCAGCAGCTCCCGACTAAGTTCAAATGAGCAGTTCTTC.